This T cell receptor (beta chain) was profiled in a study of blood T cells in healthy people across ages. Concerning this clonotype: The antigen is not known.

The CDR3 loop spans 17 amino acids. Germline values: CDR1 LGHDT, CDR2 YNNKEL (reference sequence). Trimming took off 2 bases at V and 0 bases at J, with 15 bases between the two ends. Study-wide findings and caveats: With unsorted PBMCs, a conclusive comparison of naive versus antigen-experienced cells was not possible. Observed TCR beta diversity per million T cells went down as age went up. This fall followed a roughly linear course with age.

Then a second PCR, running roughly 7 to 11 cycles, was carried out with a sample-barcoded 5' primer and a J-beta primer mix. Each TCR beta cDNA got a 12-nucleotide random molecular identifier. The yield of each sample was at least 2.5 million CDR3-containing paired-end reads. One entry per CDR3 protein, called by TCRdb with MiXCR from the 5' RACE reads. The table shows under 1,000,000 distinct CDR3 sequences, with 35% to 40% occurring only once. This sequence originates from a man in his late teens or twenties in good health. The V call is TRBV3-1, the J call TRBJ2-3, with a tentative D call TRBD2 (5 bases). Sample: blood. In DNA, the CDR3 is TGTGCCAGCAGCCAACGCGGACTTCGAACTAGCACAGATACGCAGTATTTT. Translation gives CASSQRGLRTSTDTQYF.